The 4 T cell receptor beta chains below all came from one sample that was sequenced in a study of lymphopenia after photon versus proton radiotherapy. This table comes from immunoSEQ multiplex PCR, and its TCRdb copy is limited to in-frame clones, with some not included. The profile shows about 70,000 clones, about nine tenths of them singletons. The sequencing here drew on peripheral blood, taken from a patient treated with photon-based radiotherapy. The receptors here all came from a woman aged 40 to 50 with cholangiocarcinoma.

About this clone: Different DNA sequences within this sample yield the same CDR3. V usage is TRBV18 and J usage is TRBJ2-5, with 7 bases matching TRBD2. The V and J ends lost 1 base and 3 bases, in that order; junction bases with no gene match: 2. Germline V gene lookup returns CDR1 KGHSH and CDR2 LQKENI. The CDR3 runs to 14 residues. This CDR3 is CASSPLGGEETQYF. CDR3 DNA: TGTGCCAGCTCACCACTTGGGGGGGAAGAGACCCAGTACTTC.

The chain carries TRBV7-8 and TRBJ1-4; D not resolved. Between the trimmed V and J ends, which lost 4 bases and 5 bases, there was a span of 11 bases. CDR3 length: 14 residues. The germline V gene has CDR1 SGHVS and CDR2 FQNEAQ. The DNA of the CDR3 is TGTGCCAGCAGCTGGCGGGCCCCCAATGAAAAACTGTTTTTT. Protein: CASSWRAPNEKLFF.

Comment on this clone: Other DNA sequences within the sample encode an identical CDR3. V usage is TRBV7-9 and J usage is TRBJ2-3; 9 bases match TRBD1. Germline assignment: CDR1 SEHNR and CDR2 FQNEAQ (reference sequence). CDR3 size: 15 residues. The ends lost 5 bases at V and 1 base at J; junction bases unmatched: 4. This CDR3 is CASSVTGGRTDTQYF. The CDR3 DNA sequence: TGTGCCAGCAGCGTAACAGGGGGCCGCACAGATACGCAGTATTTT.

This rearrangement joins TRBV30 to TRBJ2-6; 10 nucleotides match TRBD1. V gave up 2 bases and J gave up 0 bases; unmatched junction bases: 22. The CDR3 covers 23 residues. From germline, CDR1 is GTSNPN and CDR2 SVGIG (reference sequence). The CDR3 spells CAWSRGRGTGDSLSNSGANVLTF. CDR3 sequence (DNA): TGTGCCTGGAGTCGCGGCCGGGGGACAGGGGATTCCCTTAGTAACTCTGGGGCCAACGTCCTGACTTTC.